This T cell receptor (beta chain) was found in a study of tumor and adjacent non-tumor tissue in lung cancer. On the study more broadly: Stage I to III disease affected 10 men and 5 women aged roughly 31 to 85. Regarding the study as a whole: Significantly higher TCR diversity was found in tumor than normal lung. In normal lung, the top 100 clones were significantly more dominant than in tumor.

RNA was extracted from bulk tissue without any cell sorting. Newly diagnosed lung cancer patients had thoracic surgery in China, August–late 2014, without prior chemotherapy. TCRbeta libraries were built with three rounds of nested PCR, modified from ARM-PCR. TCRdb re-called the multiplex PCR reads with MiXCR, one entry per CDR3 protein. The sample contains about 110,000 distinct CDR3 sequences, more than 60% of which appear only once. The CDR3 has 17 amino acids. Germline values: CDR1 MNHEY, CDR2 SVGEGT. A word on this clonotype: Its matching antigen is unknown. The junction differs from germline at one of its ends, possibly a read error.

The J gene is TRBJ2-2, the V gene TRBV6-2 or TRBV6-3; D not certain. This receptor was taken from a woman aged 60 to 75 with non-small cell lung cancer. The sample was lung tumor tissue. CDR3 in amino acids: CGSSYTQQRASTGELFF. In DNA, the CDR3 is TGTGGCAGCAGTTACACCCAACAAAGGGCCAGCACCGGGGAGCTGTTTTTT.